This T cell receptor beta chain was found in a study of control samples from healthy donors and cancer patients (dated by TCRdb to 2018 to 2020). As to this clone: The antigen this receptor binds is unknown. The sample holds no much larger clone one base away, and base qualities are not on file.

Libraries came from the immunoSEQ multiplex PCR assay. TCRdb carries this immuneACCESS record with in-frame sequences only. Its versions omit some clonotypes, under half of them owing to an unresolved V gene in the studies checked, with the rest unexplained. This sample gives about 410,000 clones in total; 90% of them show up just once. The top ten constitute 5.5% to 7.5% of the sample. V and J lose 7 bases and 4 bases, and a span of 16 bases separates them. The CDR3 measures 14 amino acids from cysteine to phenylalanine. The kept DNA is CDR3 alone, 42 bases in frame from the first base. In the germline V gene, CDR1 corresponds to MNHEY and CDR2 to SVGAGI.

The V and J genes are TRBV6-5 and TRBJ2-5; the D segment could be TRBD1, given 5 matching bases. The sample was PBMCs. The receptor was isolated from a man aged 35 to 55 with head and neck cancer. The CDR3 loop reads CASTKGLTSETQYF. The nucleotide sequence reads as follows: TGTGCCAGCACCAAGGGGCTTACCTCAGAGACCCAGTACTTC.